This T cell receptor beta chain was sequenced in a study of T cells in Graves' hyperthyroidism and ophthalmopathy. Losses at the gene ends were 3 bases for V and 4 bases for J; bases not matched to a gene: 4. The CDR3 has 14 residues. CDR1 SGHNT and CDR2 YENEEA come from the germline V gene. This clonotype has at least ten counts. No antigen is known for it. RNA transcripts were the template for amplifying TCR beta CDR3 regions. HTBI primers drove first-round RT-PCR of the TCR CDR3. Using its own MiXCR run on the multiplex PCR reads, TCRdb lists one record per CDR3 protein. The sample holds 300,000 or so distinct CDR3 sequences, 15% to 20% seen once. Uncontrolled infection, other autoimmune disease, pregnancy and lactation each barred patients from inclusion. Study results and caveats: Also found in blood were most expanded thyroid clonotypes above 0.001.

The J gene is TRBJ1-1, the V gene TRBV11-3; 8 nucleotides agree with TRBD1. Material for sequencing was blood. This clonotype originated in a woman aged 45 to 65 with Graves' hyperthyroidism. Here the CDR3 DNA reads TGTGCCAGCAGCTTTACAGGGGGGGCCACTGAAGCTTTCTTT. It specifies CASSFTGGATEAFF.